This TCR beta chain is drawn from a study of blood T cell repertoires in COVID-19. On the study more broadly: Acute and convalescent COVID-19 specimens originated in the United States, Italy and Spain. Nucleic acid was either cDNA or gDNA, and it came from T cells, B-cell-depleted T cells, or PBMCs.

Assay used: immunoSEQ multiplex PCR; TCRdb lists only in-frame clones, some missing. This table has roughly 140,000 clones, about 86% appearing once. Germline loops: CDR1 LGHDT, CDR2 YNNKEL (reference sequence). The ends lost 6 bases at V and 7 bases at J; junction bases unmatched: 7. The CDR3 has 14 residues. What was sequenced was peripheral blood. The receptor's source is a human donor in a cohort sampled during active COVID-19. The gene calls are TRBV3-1 (or the pseudogene TRBV3-2) and TRBJ2-5; the match to TRBD2 covers 11 bases. CDR3 nucleotides: TGTGCCAGCAGGGGGGGACTAGCGGCGGGGACCCAGTACTTC. Protein: CASRGGLAAGTQYF.